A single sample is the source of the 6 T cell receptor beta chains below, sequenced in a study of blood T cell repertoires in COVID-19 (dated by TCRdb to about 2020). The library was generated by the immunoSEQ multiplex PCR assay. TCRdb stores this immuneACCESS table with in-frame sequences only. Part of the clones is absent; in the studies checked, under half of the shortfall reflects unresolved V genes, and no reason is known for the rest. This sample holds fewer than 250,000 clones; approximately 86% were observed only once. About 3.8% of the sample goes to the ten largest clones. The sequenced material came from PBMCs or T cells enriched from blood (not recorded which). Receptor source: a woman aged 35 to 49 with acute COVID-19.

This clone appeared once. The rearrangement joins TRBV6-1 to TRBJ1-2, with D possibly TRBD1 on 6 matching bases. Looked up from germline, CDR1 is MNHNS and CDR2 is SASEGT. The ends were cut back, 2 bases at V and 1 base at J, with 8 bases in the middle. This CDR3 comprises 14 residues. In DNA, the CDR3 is TGTGCCAGCAGTGAACAACAGGGTAACTATGGCTACACCTTC. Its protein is CASSEQQGNYGYTF.

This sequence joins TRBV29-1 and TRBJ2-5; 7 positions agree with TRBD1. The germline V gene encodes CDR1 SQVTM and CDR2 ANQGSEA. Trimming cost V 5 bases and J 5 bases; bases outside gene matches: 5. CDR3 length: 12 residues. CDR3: CSVQRGLETQYF. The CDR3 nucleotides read TGCAGCGTTCAAAGGGGGCTGGAGACCCAGTACTTC. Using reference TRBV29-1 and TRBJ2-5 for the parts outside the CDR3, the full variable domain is SAVISQKPSRDICQRGTSLTIQCQVDSQVTMMFWYRQQPGQSLTLIATANQGSEATYESGFVIDKFPISRPNLTFSTLTVSNMSPEDSSIYLCSVQRGLETQYFGPGTRLLVL.

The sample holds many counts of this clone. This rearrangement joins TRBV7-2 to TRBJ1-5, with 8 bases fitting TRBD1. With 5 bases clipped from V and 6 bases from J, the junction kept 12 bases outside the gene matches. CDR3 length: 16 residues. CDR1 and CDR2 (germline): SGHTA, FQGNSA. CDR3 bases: TGTGCCAGCAGCAGTACCGGGACAGGCCCTAGTCAGCCCCAGCATTTT. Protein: CASSSTGTGPSQPQHF.

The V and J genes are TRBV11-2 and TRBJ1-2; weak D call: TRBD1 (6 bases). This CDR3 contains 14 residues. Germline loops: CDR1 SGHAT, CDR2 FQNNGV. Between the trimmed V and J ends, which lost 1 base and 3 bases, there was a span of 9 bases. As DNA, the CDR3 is TGTGCCAGCAGCTTAGGTACAGGGTACTATGGCTACACCTTC. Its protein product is CASSLGTGYYGYTF. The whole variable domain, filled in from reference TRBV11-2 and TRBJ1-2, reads EAGVAQSPRYKIIEKRQSVAFWCNPISGHATLYWYQQILGQGPKLLIQFQNNGVVDDSQLPKDRFSAERLKGVDSTLKIQPAKLEDSAVYLCASSLGTGYYGYTFGSGTRLTVV.

The DNA of the CDR3 is TGTGCCAGCAGCTTAGATAGCGGTTATACCCCCTACGAGCAGTACTTC. Translating it yields CASSLDSGYTPYEQYF. The rearrangement links TRBV11-3 to TRBJ2-7; weak D call: TRBD2 (6 bases). The CDR3 is made up of 16 amino acids. Trimming took off 0 bases at V and 2 bases at J, with 14 bases between the two ends. Germline CDR1 is SGHNT and CDR2 is YENEEA.

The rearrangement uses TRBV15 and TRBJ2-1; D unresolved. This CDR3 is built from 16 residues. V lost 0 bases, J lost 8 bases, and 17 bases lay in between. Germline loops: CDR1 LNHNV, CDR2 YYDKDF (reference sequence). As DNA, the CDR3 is TGTGCCACCAGCAGAGATTCCTCGATCAGCCAGGATGAGCAGTTCTTC. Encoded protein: CATSRDSSISQDEQFF.